The 4 T cell receptor beta chains presented below share a single source sample, sequenced in a study of graft-versus-host responses after intestinal transplantation. TCRdb's copy holds only in-frame clones and misses some; the assay was immunoSEQ multiplex PCR. The top ten clones hold approximately 0.18% of a sample with 100,000 or so clones, about nine tenths of them seen once. Their recognized antigens are unknown. Sequencing used unstimulated CD4+ T cells sorted from spleen or lymph node cells, obtained before transplant. These TCRs come from a human donor who was the organ donor for an intestinal transplant.

The genes are TRBV6-5 and TRBJ1-1; 7 nucleotides match TRBD1. Per the germline V gene, CDR1 is MNHEY and CDR2 is SVGAGI. The CDR3 is made up of 15 amino acids. The V and J ends lost 4 bases and 3 bases, in that order; junction bases with no gene match: 8. The CDR3 sequence is CASSWQGVWDTEAFF. The CDR3 bases are TGTGCCAGCAGTTGGCAGGGGGTTTGGGACACTGAAGCTTTCTTT.

J is TRBJ2-3 and V is TRBV4-3; 12 bases are shared with TRBD2. The CDR3 covers 17 residues. Germline V lookup: CDR1 LGHNA, CDR2 YSLEER. V was clipped by 3 bases and J by 4 bases; unmatched bases: 8. The CDR3 DNA reads as TGCGCCAGCAGCCAGCAACCTAGCGGGGGGGAACCAGATACGCAGTATTTT. Translated: CASSQQPSGGEPDTQYF.

The chain recombines TRBV19 with TRBJ2-7; 10 bases agree with TRBD1. V shed 5 bases, J shed 5 bases, and the junction held 6 bases outside the gene matches. Germline values: CDR1 LNHDA, CDR2 SQIVND (reference sequence). The CDR3 is 14 residues long. The CDR3 here is CASSLAGQGHEQYF. DNA for the CDR3: TGTGCCAGTAGTTTGGCGGGACAGGGGCACGAGCAGTACTTC.

This clone appeared a single time. This rearrangement joins TRBV4-3 to TRBJ1-1, with 8 bases that match TRBD1. CDR1 LGHNA and CDR2 YSLEER come from the germline V gene. The CDR3 sequence is 14 residues long. Unmatched junction bases numbered 4, after V lost 4 bases and J lost 3 bases. The CDR3 protein is CASSPDRVDTEAFF. The CDR3 nucleotides read TGCGCCAGCAGCCCGGACAGGGTGGACACTGAAGCTTTCTTT.